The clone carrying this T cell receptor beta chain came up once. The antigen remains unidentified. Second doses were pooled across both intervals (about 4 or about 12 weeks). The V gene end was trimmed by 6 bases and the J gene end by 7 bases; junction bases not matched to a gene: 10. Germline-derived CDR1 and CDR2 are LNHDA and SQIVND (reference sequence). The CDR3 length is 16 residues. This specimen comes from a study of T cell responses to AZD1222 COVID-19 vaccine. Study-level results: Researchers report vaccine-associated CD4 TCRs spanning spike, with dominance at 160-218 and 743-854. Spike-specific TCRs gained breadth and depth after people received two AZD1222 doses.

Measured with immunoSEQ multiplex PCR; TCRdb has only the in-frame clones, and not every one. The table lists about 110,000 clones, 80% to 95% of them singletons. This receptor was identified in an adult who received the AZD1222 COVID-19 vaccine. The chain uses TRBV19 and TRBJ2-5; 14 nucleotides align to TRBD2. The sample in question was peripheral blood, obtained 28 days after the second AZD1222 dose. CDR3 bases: TGTGCCAGTAGGATATCCGGGACTAGCGGGAGTGGGACCCAGTACTTC. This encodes CASRISGTSGSGTQYF.